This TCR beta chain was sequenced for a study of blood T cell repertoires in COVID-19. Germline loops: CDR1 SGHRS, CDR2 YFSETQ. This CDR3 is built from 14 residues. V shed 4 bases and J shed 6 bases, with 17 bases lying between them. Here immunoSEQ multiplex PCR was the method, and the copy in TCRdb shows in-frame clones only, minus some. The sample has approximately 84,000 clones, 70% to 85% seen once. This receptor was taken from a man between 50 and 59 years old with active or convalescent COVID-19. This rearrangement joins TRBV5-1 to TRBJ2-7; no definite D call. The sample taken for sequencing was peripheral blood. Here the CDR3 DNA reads TGCGCCAGCAGCCCGACGGTGAGGAAGGCCGAGCAGTACTTC. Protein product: CASSPTVRKAEQYF.